Below, 17 T cell receptor beta chains from the same sample are listed, as sequenced in a study of cytomegalovirus exposure and HLA in healthy donors. PCR was performed using 60 Vbeta and 13 Jbeta primers. Using immunoSEQ multiplex PCR, the repertoire was profiled, and TCRdb retains in-frame clones only, with some absent. The table records about 180,000 clones, less than 85% of them present only once. Material for sequencing was PBMCs. The receptors derive from a man aged 18 to 30 in good health and CMV-seronegative.

V usage is TRBV7-2 and J usage is TRBJ2-5; no clear D. The CDR3 totals 14 residues. Germline V gene sequence: CDR1 SGHTA, CDR2 FQGNSA. The germline V and J ends were trimmed by 1 base and 5 bases, with 11 bases remaining between them. This CDR3 reads CASSLGPGPETQYF. The DNA for the CDR3 is TGTGCCAGCAGCTTAGGGCCGGGTCCGGAGACCCAGTACTTC.

As for this clone: Relative to the germline gene, one junction end is altered; a read error may explain this. The J gene is TRBJ2-7, the V gene TRBV7-3; 8 bases line up with TRBD2. The CDR3 runs 13 residues. Per germline, CDR1 SGHTA and CDR2 FQGTGA. The CDR3 DNA sequence: TGTGCCAGCAGCCCCAACCCCGGGAGGGCCCTCTGGTTC. Translated, it gives CASSPNPGRALWF. Drawing the rest from reference TRBV7-3 and TRBJ2-7, the complete variable domain is GAGVSQTPSNKVTEKGKYVELRCDPISGHTALYWYRQSLGQGPEFLIYFQGTGAADDSGLPNDRFFAVRPEGSVSTLKIQRTERGDSAVYLCASSPNPGRALWFGPGTRLTVT.

Here the CDR3 DNA reads TGCAGCGTTGCCCCCGGCCGGGATGAGCAGTTCTTC. Amino acid sequence: CSVAPGRDEQFF. The J gene is TRBJ2-1, the V gene TRBV29-1, with D unresolved. This CDR3 has 12 residues. Trimming shortened V by 4 bases and J by 8 bases, and 12 bases separated the two germline ends. Germline assignment: CDR1 SQVTM and CDR2 ANQGSEA.

This CDR3 reads CASSHLTVGQFF. The CDR3 nucleotides read TGTGCCAGCAGCCATCTTACAGTAGGGCAGTTCTTC. The chain uses TRBV7-8 and TRBJ2-1, with no clear D. Germline-derived CDR1 and CDR2 are SGHVS and FQNEAQ. The CDR3 extends over 12 amino acids. V dropped 5 bases and J dropped 12 bases, with 14 bases sitting between them.

As to this clone: Compared with germline, one end of the junction differs, possibly owing to a read error. The chain joins TRBV27 to TRBJ2-7, with D tentatively TRBD1 (6 bases). CDR1 is MNHEY, CDR2 SMNVEV, per germline (reference sequence). The CDR3 runs 11 residues. CDR3 protein: CASKYRDERYF. Written as DNA, the CDR3 is TGTGCCAGCAAGTACAGGGACGAGCGGTACTTC.

The rearrangement uses TRBV12-2 and TRBJ2-5; the table's D call of TRBD1 was not tested on the DNA. TRBV12-2 corresponds to a pseudogene. The CDR3 covers 14 residues. CDR3 DNA: TGTGCAAGTCGCCTGACAGGGAACTCAGAGACCCAGTACTTC. It yields the protein CASRLTGNSETQYF.

The chain uses TRBV15 and TRBJ2-7, with D possibly matching TRBD1 (5 bases). The CDR3 sequence is 12 residues long. Germline values: CDR1 LNHNV, CDR2 YYDKDF (reference sequence). The ends were cut back, 2 bases at V and 5 bases at J, with 7 bases in the middle. This CDR3 reads CATSRQGDEQYF. DNA for the CDR3: TGTGCCACCAGCAGACAAGGGGACGAGCAGTACTTC.

The chain is built from TRBV2 and TRBJ1-1, with 12 nucleotides matching TRBD1. Germline V gene sequence: CDR1 SNHLY, CDR2 FYNNEI. The V and J ends lost 6 bases and 11 bases, in that order; junction bases with no gene match: 10. CDR3 length: 14 amino acids. In DNA form, the CDR3 reads TGTGCCAGCAGCTTAACCGGGACAGGGGGCGACGCTTTCTTT. This translates into CASSLTGTGGDAFF.

The CDR3, as DNA: TGTGCCAGCAGCCAAGAATGGTCTAGGGGAAATAGCAATCAGCCCCAGCATTTT. Encoded protein: CASSQEWSRGNSNQPQHF. V gene TRBV14 combines with J gene TRBJ1-5; tentative D call: TRBD1 (5 bases). Trimming stripped 0 bases from V and 0 bases from J, with 15 bases between. Germline V CDR1 and CDR2: SGHDN, FVKESK. This CDR3 is 18 amino acids long.

This clone has more than one count but fewer than ten. The chain couples TRBV4-1 to TRBJ1-1; D gene uncertain. Trimming cost V 0 bases and J 3 bases, with 8 bases left between them. Germline V gene sequence: CDR1 MGHRA, CDR2 YSYEKL. The CDR3 covers 14 residues. In DNA, the CDR3 is TGCGCCAGCAGCCAAGAGGAGACTCACACTGAAGCTTTCTTT. Residues: CASSQEETHTEAFF.

The J gene is TRBJ1-4, the V gene TRBV10-3, with TRBD1 matching 12 bases. Per germline, CDR1 ENHRY and CDR2 SYGVKD. With 11 bases clipped from V and 8 bases from J, the junction kept 15 bases outside the gene matches. The CDR3 spans 16 residues. The CDR3 here is CAGLEGQGAPGEKLFF. As DNA, the CDR3 is TGTGCCGGCCTCGAGGGACAGGGGGCGCCCGGAGAAAAACTGTTTTTT.

This CDR3 is CASSSTSGVGYEQYF. DNA of the CDR3: TGCGCCAGCAGCTCGACTAGCGGGGTGGGCTACGAGCAGTACTTC. The J gene is TRBJ2-7, the V gene TRBV5-1; TRBD2 matches 11 bases. The germline CDR1 and CDR2 sequences are SGHRS and YFSETQ. The length of the CDR3 is 15 residues. The ends lost 3 bases at V and 3 bases at J; junction bases unmatched: 5.

This clone turned up a few times. The chain recombines TRBV7-9 with TRBJ1-1; 8 bases map to TRBD1. After removal of 5 bases from V and 0 bases from J, the junction contained 2 bases not matched to a gene. Germline V gene sequence: CDR1 SEHNR, CDR2 FQNEAQ (reference sequence). The CDR3 has 14 residues. In nucleotides, the CDR3 is TGTGCCAGCAGCCCACAGGGGGTGAACACTGAAGCTTTCTTT. Translating it yields CASSPQGVNTEAFF.

This clone was seen a single time. V is TRBV19 and J is TRBJ1-1; D is undetermined. V was trimmed by 1 base and J by 7 bases, leaving 7 bases between them. Germline values: CDR1 LNHDA, CDR2 SQIVND (reference sequence). The CDR3 covers 12 residues. Here the CDR3 DNA reads TGTGCCAGTAGTATAGGAACTCATGAAGCTTTCTTT. This translates into CASSIGTHEAFF.

This clone was seen a single time. The chain recombines TRBV9 with TRBJ2-7; TRBD2 matches at 10 bases. There are 17 residues in the CDR3. V shed 3 bases and J 4 bases; nucleotides not matched to a gene: 13. Germline-derived CDR1 and CDR2 are SGDLS and YYNGEE. CDR3 region: CASSGGPASGSVYEQYF. The CDR3 coding sequence is TGTGCCAGCAGCGGAGGGCCAGCTAGCGGGAGTGTATACGAGCAGTACTTC.

This clone appeared a single time. The chain combines TRBV27 with TRBJ2-7; the match to TRBD1 covers 8 bases. The J segment lost 0 bases and the V segment lost 0 bases, leaving 4 bases of the junction unmatched. This CDR3 is 16 amino acids long. In germline, CDR1 is MNHEY, CDR2 SMNVEV (reference sequence). CDR3 in amino acids: CASSLSLGQVSYEQYF. The CDR3 DNA reads TGTGCCAGCAGTTTATCCCTGGGACAGGTCTCCTACGAGCAGTACTTC.

Worth noting for this clone: In the same sample, other DNA sequences code for this CDR3. The genes are TRBV5-4 and TRBJ2-7, with D perhaps matching TRBD1 (5 bases). This CDR3 contains 13 residues. V shed 1 base and J shed 3 bases, with 8 bases lying between them. The germline CDR1 and CDR2 sequences are SGHNT and YYREEE (reference sequence). The CDR3 is CASSLRGSYEQYF. CDR3 sequence (DNA): TGTGCCAGCAGCTTGAGGGGAAGCTACGAGCAGTACTTC.